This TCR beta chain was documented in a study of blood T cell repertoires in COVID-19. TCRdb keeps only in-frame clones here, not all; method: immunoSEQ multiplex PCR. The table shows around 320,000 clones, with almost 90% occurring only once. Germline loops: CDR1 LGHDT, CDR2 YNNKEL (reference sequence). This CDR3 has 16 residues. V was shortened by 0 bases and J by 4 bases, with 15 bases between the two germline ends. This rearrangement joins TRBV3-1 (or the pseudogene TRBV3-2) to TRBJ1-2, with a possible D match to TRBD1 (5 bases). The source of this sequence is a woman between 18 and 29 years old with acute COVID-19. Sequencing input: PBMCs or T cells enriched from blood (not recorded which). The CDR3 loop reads CASSQEEGLKGYGYTF. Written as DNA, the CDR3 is TGTGCCAGCAGCCAAGAGGAGGGGCTTAAGGGCTATGGCTACACCTTC.